This T cell receptor beta chain is drawn from a study of T cells in Graves' hyperthyroidism and ophthalmopathy. Reasons for excluding patients were uncontrolled infection, other autoimmune disease, pregnancy or lactation. There are many counts of this clonotype. Its specificity is unknown. The CDR3 sequence is 15 residues long. V dropped 3 bases and J dropped 1; count of bases not matched to a gene: 2. CDR1 and CDR2 from the germline V gene are MDHEN and SYDVKM. Amplification targeted TCR beta CDR3 regions from RNA transcripts. The HTBI primer set served for first-round RT-PCR of the TCR CDR3. Using its own MiXCR run on the multiplex PCR reads, TCRdb lists one record per CDR3 protein. The data contain some 350,000 distinct CDR3 sequences, roughly 25% of them singletons. General study results and limits: Ophthalmopathy and stable hyperthyroidism were told apart by a 13 V-J model.

The chain combines TRBV28 with TRBJ2-3; 9 bases map to TRBD2. The receptor's source is a man aged 50-60 years with Graves' hyperthyroidism. The sample comprised blood. The CDR3 region is CASSFRTSGTDTQYF. The CDR3 DNA reads TGTGCCAGCAGTTTTAGGACTAGCGGCACAGATACGCAGTATTTT.